This T cell receptor (beta chain) was retrieved from a study of OX40 agonist ivuxolimab in advanced cancers. Study at large: It was ivuxolimab, an agonistic anti-OX40 (CD134) antibody, that patients were treated with. Treatment received earlier with anti-PD-1, anti-PD-L1 or anti-CTLA-4 agents was allowed, and over 35% had some.

CDR3 length: 19 residues. The J segment lost 0 bases and the V segment lost 4 bases, leaving 15 bases of the junction unmatched. Germline CDR1 is SGHVS and CDR2 is FQNEAQ. Repertoires were generated with immunoSEQ multiplex PCR, while TCRdb's copy carries only in-frame clones and drops some. This table has 98,000 or so clones, approximately 90% appearing once. Researchers took blood at baseline, on cycle 4 day 1, and on cycle 7 day 1. The TCR was taken from an adult with an advanced solid tumor such as melanoma, head and neck, liver or kidney cancer. The chain carries TRBV7-8 and TRBJ2-4, with 7 bases fitting TRBD2. The starting material was CD4+ or CD8+ T cells sorted from blood, obtained in a trial of the OX40 agonist ivuxolimab. The CDR3 DNA reads as TGTGCCAGCAGCTCAAGGGCGGTTAGGCGGGAGATAGCCAAAAACATTCAGTACTTC. Its translation: CASSSRAVRREIAKNIQYF.